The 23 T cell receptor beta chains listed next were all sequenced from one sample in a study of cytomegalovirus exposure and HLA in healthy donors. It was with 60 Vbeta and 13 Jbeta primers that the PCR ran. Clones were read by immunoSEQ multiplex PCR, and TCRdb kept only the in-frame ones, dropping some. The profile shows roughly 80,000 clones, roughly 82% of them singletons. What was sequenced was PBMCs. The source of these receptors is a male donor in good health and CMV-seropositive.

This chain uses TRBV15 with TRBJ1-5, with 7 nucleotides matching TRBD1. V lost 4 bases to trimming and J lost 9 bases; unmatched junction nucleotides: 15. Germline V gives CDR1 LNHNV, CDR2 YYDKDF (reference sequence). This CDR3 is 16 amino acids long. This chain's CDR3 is CATSKMGQLGSMPQHF. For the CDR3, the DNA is TGTGCCACCAGCAAGATGGGACAGCTAGGGTCAATGCCCCAGCATTTT.

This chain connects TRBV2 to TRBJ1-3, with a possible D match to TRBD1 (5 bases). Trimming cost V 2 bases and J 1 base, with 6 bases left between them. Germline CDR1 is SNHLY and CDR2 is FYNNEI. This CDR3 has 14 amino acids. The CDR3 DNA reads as TGTGCCAGCAGTGAACAGGGATCTGGAAACACCATATATTTT. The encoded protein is CASSEQGSGNTIYF. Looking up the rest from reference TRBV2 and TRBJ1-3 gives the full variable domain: EPEVTQTPSHQVTQMGQEVILRCVPISNHLYFYWYRQILGQKVEFLVSFYNNEISEKSEIFDDQFSVERPDGSNFTLKIRSTKLEDSAMYFCASSEQGSGNTIYFGEGSWLTVV.

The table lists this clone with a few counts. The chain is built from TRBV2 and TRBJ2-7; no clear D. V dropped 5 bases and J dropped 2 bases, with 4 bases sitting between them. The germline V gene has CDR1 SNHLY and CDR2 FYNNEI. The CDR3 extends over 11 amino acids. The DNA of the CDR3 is TGTGCCAGCAGTCTTACCTACGAGCAGTACTTC. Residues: CASSLTYEQYF.

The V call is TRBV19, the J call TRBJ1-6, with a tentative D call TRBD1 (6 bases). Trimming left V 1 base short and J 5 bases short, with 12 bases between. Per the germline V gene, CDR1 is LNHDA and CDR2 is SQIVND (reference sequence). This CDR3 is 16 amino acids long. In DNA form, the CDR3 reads TGTGCCAGTAGTATAGTCGGACAGCTTAATAATTCACCCCTCCACTTT. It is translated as CASSIVGQLNNSPLHF.

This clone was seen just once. The CDR3 is CASSFGGYNSPLHF. As DNA, the CDR3 is TGTGCCAGCAGCTTTGGCGGGTATAATTCACCCCTCCACTTT. The V gene is TRBV7-9, the J gene TRBJ1-6, with D unresolved. Deletions cut 3 bases from V and 4 bases from J, with 7 bases between. From germline, CDR1 is SEHNR and CDR2 FQNEAQ (reference sequence). The CDR3 contains 14 residues. The entire variable domain, with the rest obtained from reference TRBV7-9 and TRBJ1-6, is as follows: DTGVSQNPRHKITKRGQNVTFRCDPISEHNRLYWYRQTLGQGPEFLTYFQNEAQLEKSRLLSDRFSAERPKGSFSTLEIQRTEQGDSAMYLCASSFGGYNSPLHFGNGTRLTVT.

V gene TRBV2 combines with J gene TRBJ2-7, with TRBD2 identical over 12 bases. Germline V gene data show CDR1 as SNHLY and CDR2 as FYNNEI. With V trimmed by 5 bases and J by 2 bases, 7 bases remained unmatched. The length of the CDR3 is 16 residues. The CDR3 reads CASSPLAGGPPYEQYF. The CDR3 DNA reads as TGTGCCAGCAGTCCACTAGCGGGGGGTCCTCCCTACGAGCAGTACTTC.

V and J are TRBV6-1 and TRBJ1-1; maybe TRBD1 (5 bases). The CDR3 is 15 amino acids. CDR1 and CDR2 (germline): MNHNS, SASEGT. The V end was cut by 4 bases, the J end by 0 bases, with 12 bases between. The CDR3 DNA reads TGTGCCAGCAGTGGATCGGGCAGGGTGAACACTGAAGCTTTCTTT. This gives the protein CASSGSGRVNTEAFF.

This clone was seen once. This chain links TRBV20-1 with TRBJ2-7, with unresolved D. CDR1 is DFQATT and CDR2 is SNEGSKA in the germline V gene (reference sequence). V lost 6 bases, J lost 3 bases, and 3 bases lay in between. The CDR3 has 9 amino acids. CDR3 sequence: CSANYEQYF. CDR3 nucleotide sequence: TGCAGTGCCAACTACGAGCAGTACTTC.

The CDR3 loop reads CASSLADSRTDTQYF. DNA for the CDR3: TGTGCCAGCAGCTTAGCGGACAGTCGCACAGATACGCAGTATTTT. The chain joins TRBV7-3 to TRBJ2-3; TRBD1 might be the D (6 bases). This CDR3 spans 15 amino acids. V was shortened by 2 bases and J by 1 base, with 10 bases between the two germline ends. The V gene's germline CDR1 is SGHTA and CDR2 FQGTGA.

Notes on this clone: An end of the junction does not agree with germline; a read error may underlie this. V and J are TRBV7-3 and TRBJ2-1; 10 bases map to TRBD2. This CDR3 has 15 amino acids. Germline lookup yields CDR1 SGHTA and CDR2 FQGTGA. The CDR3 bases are TGTGCCAGCAGCTTAGCTAGCGGGAGTAGGAATGGGCAGTTCTTC. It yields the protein CASSLASGSRNGQFF.

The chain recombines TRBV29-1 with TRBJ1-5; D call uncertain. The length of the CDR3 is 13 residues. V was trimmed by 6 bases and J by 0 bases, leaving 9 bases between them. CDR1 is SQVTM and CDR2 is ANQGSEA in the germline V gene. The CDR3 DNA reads TGCAGCGTGAGGAAGGATAGCAATCAGCCCCAGCATTTT. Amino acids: CSVRKDSNQPQHF.

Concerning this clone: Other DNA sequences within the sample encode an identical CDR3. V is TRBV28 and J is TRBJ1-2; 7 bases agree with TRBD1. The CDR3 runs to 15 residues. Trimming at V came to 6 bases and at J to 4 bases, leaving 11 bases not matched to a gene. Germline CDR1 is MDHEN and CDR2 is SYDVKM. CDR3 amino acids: CASSRGVTGSYGYTF. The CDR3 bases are TGTGCCAGCAGCCGCGGAGTGACAGGGAGCTATGGCTACACCTTC.

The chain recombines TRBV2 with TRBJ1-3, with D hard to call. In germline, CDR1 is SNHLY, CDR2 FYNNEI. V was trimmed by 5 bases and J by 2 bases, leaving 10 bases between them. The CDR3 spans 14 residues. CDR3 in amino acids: CASSPRIAGNTIYF. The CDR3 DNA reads TGTGCCAGCAGTCCTAGAATAGCTGGAAACACCATATATTTT.

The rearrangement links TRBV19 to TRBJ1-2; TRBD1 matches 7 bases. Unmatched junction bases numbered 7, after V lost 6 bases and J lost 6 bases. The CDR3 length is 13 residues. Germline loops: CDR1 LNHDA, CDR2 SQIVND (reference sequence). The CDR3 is CASSTGQRHGYTF. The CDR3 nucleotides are TGTGCCAGTAGCACGGGACAGCGTCATGGCTACACCTTC.

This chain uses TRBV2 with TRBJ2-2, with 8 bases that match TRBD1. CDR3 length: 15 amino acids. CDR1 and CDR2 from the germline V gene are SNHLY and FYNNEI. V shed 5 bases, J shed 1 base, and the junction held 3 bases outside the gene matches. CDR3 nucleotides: TGTGCCAGCAGTTTGGACAGGGTGAACACCGGGGAGCTGTTTTTT. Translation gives CASSLDRVNTGELFF.

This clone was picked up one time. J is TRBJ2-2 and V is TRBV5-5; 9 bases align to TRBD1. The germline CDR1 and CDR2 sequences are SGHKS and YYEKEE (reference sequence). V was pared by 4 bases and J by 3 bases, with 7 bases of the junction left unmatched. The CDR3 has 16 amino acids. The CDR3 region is CASSRLTGGYTGELFF. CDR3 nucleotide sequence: TGTGCCAGCAGCCGATTGACAGGGGGGTACACCGGGGAGCTGTTTTTT. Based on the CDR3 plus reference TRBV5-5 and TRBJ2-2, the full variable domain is DAGVTQSPTHLIKTRGQQVTLRCSPISGHKSVSWYQQVLGQGPQFIFQYYEKEERGRGNFPDRFSARQFPNYSSELNVNALLLGDSALYLCASSRLTGGYTGELFFGEGSRLTVL.

The CDR3 region is CASSTGQYNSPLHF. The CDR3 coding sequence is TGTGCCAGCAGCACGGGACAATATAATTCACCCCTCCACTTT. This sequence joins TRBV7-2 and TRBJ1-6, with D tentatively TRBD1 (6 bases). Deletions cut 5 bases from V and 4 bases from J, with 9 bases between. The CDR3 contains 14 residues. From germline, CDR1 is SGHTA and CDR2 FQGNSA.

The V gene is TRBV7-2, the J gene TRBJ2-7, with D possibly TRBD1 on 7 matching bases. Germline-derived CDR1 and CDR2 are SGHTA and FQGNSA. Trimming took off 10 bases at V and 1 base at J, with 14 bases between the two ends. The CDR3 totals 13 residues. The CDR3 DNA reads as TGTGCCACCAGGGGGGCCCTTTCCTACGAGCAGTACTTC. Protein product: CATRGALSYEQYF.

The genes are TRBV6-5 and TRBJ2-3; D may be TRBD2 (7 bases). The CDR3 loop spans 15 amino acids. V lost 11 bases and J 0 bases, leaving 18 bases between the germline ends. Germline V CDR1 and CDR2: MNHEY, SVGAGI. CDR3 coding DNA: TGTGCCGGGAGAAGGGGGGGTCCTAGCACAGATACGCAGTATTTT. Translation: CAGRRGGPSTDTQYF.

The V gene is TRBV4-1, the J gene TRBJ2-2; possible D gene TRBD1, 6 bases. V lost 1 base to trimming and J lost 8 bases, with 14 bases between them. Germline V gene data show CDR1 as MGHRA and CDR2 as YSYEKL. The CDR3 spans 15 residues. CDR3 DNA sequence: TGCGCCAGCAGCCAAGGTGCAGGGGCCTCTGGGGAGCTGTTTTTT. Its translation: CASSQGAGASGELFF.

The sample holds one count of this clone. The CDR3 region has the DNA TGCAGCGGCATAACAGGGAATGGTGAAAAACTGTTTTTT. It encodes CSGITGNGEKLFF. The chain links TRBV29-1 to TRBJ1-4, with D tentatively TRBD1 (6 bases). Trimming stripped 7 bases from V and 7 bases from J, with 16 bases between. Germline V lookup: CDR1 SQVTM, CDR2 ANQGSEA. The CDR3 runs to 13 residues.

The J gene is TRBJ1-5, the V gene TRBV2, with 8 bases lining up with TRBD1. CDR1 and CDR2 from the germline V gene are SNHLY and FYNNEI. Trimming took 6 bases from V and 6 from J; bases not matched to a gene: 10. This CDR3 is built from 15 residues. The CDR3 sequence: CASSYDRGIAQPQHF. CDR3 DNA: TGTGCCAGCAGCTACGACAGGGGAATCGCTCAGCCCCAGCATTTT.

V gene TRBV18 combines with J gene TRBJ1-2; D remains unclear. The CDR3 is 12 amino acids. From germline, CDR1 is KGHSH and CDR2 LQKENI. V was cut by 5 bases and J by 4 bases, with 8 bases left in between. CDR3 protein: CASSAGSYGYTF. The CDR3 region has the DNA TGTGCCAGCTCAGCCGGGAGCTATGGCTACACCTTC. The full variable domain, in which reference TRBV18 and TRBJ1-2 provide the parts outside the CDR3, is NAGVMQNPRHLVRRRGQEARLRCSPMKGHSHVYWYRQLPEEGLKFMVYLQKENIIDESGMPKERFSAEFPKEGPSILRIQQVVRGDSAAYFCASSAGSYGYTFGSGTRLTVV.